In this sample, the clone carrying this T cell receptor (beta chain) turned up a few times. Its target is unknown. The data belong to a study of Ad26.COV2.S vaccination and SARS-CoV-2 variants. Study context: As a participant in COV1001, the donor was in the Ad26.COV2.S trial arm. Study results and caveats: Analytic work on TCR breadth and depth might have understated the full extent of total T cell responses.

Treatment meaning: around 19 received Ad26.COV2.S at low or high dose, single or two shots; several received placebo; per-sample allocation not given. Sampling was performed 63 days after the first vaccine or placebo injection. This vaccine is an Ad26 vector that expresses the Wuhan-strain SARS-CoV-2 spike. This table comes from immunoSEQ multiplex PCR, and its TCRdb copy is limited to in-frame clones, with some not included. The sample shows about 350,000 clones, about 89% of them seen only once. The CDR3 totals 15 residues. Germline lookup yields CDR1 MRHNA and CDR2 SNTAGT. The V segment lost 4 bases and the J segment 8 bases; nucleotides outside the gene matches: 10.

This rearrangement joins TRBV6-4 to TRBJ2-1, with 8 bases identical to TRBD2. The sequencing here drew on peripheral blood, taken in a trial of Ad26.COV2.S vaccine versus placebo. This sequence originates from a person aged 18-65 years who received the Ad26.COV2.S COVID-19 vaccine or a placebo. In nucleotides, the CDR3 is TGTGCCAGCAGTGCCGGGACTAGTAGTTTTGATGAGCAGTTCTTC. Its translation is CASSAGTSSFDEQFF.